Listed below are T cell receptor beta chains from one sample, sequenced in a study of T cell responses to AZD1222 COVID-19 vaccine. The data were produced by immunoSEQ multiplex PCR, yet TCRdb's version contains in-frame clones alone and is incomplete. Seen here are 130,000 or so clones, 70% to 90% observed once, and the top ten hold approximately 8.8%. Sequencing was performed on peripheral blood, taken 28 days after the second AZD1222 dose. The receptors derive from an adult who received the AZD1222 COVID-19 vaccine. The CDR3 runs from the conserved cysteine through the conserved F or W. The order of the fields is V gene, clone size, D gene, J gene, CDR3 DNA, CDR3 protein. The D gene is left open where the match is weak. A row's size may be missing; if present it is once, few, many or a size class.

TRBV2	-	-	TRBJ1-1	TGTGCCAGCAGGAACACTGAAGCTTTCTTT	CASRNTEAFF
TRBV2	-	-	TRBJ1-6	TGTGCCAGCAGTGAAATTCTCGAATCACCCCTCCACTTT	CASSEILESPLHF
TRBV7-8	-	TRBD2	TRBJ2-1	TGTGCCAGCAGCTTAGAGGGGCGCGGGAGGAGCTCCTACAATGAGCAGTTCTTC	CASSLEGRGRSSYNEQFF
TRBV5-1	-	-	TRBJ1-2	TGCGCCAGCAGCTCAGGCAGGGCCTTTGGCTACACCTTC	CASSSGRAFGYTF
TRBV3-1/TRBV3-2	-	TRBD2	TRBJ2-4	TGTGCCAGCAGCCCCCCCTTAGCGGGCAAAAACATTCAGTACTTC	CASSPPLAGKNIQYF
TRBV10-1	-	-	TRBJ2-3	TGCGCCAGCCAAAGGGGTTCTAGCACAGATACGCAGTATTTT	CASQRGSSTDTQYF
TRBV5-8	-	TRBD1	TRBJ1-5	TGTGCCAGCAGCTTGGGACAGGGGATGTCACTTCAGCCCCAGCATTTT	CASSLGQGMSLQPQHF
TRBV11-2	-	TRBD1	TRBJ1-4	TGTGCCAGCAGCCCGGACAGGGGTAGTGAAAAACTGTTTTTT	CASSPDRGSEKLFF
TRBV5-6	-	-	TRBJ2-7	TGTGCCAGCGGGTGGGCAGAAAGCTCCTACGAGCAGTACTTC	CASGWAESSYEQYF
TRBV6-5	-	-	TRBJ1-3	TGTGCCAGCACCGAAGGCACTGGAAACACCATATATTTT	CASTEGTGNTIYF
TRBV5-4	few	TRBD1	TRBJ1-2	TGTGCCAGCAGCCCAGGACAGGGTTATGGCTACACCTTC	CASSPGQGYGYTF
TRBV2	-	-	TRBJ2-3	TGTGCCAGCAGTGGACCTTGGGCCGGGATAGCCACAGATACGCAGTATTTT	CASSGPWAGIATDTQYF
TRBV9	-	TRBD1	TRBJ1-1	TGTGCCAGCAGCGTAGGGGGGACAGGGAACACTGAAGCTTTCTTT	CASSVGGTGNTEAFF
TRBV29-1	-	-	TRBJ1-1	TGCAGCGTTGAAGGAGAGGGGCGCGTGTTAGCTTTCTTT	CSVEGEGRVLAFF
TRBV19	-	TRBD1	TRBJ2-2	TGTGCCAGTAGTATGGGACAGCAAAAGAACACCGGGGAGCTGTTTTTT	CASSMGQQKNTGELFF
TRBV19	-	TRBD2	TRBJ2-7	TGTGCCAGTAGTATCCTAGCGGGAGACGAGCAGTACTTC	CASSILAGDEQYF
TRBV18	-	-	TRBJ1-6	TGTGCCAGCTCACCCGGATCCCGCGGGGGTCCTTCACCCCTCCACTTT	CASSPGSRGGPSPLHF
TRBV30	-	-	TRBJ1-2	TGTGCCTGGAGAGGTCAGGAAAACTATGGCTACACCTTC	CAWRGQENYGYTF
TRBV6-6	-	-	TRBJ1-6	TGTGCCAGCAGAACCTCTGGTACAGACGAGGCCCTCCACTTT	CASRTSGTDEALHF
TRBV29-1	-	-	TRBJ2-5	TGCAGCGTTAATTACGGGGGTCAAGAGACCCAGTACTTC	CSVNYGGQETQYF
TRBV7-9	-	-	TRBJ1-1	TGTGCCAGCAGCTTAGCGGGGGCTTTAAGCACTGAAGCTTTCTTT	CASSLAGALSTEAFF
TRBV5-1	-	-	TRBJ1-1	TGCGCCAGCAGCGCCAGGGGGAACACTGAAGCTTTCTTT	CASSARGNTEAFF
TRBV6-6	-	TRBD2	TRBJ2-5	TGTGCCAGCAGTTGGACACTAGCGGGGAGCTGGGAGACCCAGTACTTC	CASSWTLAGSWETQYF
TRBV19	-	-	TRBJ1-1	TGTGCCAGTAGTATAGATCAGTCCCCCTCAGCTTTCTTT	CASSIDQSPSAFF